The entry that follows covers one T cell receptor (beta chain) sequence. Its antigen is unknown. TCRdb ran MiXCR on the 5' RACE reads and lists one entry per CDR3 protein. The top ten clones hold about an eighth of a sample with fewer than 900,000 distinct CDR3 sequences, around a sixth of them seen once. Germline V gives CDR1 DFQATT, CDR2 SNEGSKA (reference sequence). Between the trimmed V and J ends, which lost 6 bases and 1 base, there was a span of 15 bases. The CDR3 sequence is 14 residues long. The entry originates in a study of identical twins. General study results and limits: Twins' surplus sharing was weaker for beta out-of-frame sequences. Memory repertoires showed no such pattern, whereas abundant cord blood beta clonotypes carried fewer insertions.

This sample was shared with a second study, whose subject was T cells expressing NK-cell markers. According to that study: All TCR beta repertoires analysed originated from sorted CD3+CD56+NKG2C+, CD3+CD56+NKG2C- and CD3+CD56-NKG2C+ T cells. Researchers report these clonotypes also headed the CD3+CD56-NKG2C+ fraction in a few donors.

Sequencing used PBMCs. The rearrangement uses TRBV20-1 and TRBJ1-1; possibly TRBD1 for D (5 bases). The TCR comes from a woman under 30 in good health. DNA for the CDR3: TGCAGTGCCCCCCTATGGGGGACGAACACTGAAGCTTTCTTT. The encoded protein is CSAPLWGTNTEAFF.